The clone carrying this T cell receptor beta chain was observed a few times. Its specificity is not known. The data stem from a study of cytomegalovirus exposure and HLA in healthy donors. V shed 4 bases and J shed 5 bases, with 13 bases lying between them. The CDR3 length is 14 residues. Germline-derived CDR1 and CDR2 are SGHTA and FQGTGA. Notes on the study in general: Most likely, a cluster of highly shared sequence variants arose as a sequencing artifact.

Primers: 60 Vbeta forward and 13 Jbeta reverse. The data were produced by immunoSEQ multiplex PCR, yet TCRdb's version contains in-frame clones alone and is incomplete. This table has about 200,000 clones, roughly 85% appearing once. Input material: PBMCs. This receptor was identified in a man aged 18 to 29 in good health and CMV-seronegative. The chain employs TRBV7-3 and TRBJ2-3; a possible D gene is TRBD2 (5 bases). CDR3 sequence: CASSSGLVRDTQYF. Written as DNA, the CDR3 is TGTGCCAGCAGCTCCGGACTGGTGCGAGATACGCAGTATTTT. The whole variable domain, remainder taken from reference TRBV7-3 and TRBJ2-3, is GAGVSQTPSNKVTEKGKYVELRCDPISGHTALYWYRQSLGQGPEFLIYFQGTGAADDSGLPNDRFFAVRPEGSVSTLKIQRTERGDSAVYLCASSSGLVRDTQYFGPGTRLTVL.